This T cell receptor beta chain was recovered during a study of cytomegalovirus exposure and HLA in healthy donors. PCR amplification relied on 60 Vbeta primers (plus 13 Jbeta primers). The data were produced by immunoSEQ multiplex PCR, yet TCRdb's version contains in-frame clones alone and is incomplete. The table has about 270,000 clones, under 80% seen once. This CDR3 has 17 amino acids. The J segment lost 10 bases and the V segment lost 1 base, leaving 16 bases of the junction unmatched. Germline CDR1 is SGHRS and CDR2 is YFSETQ. On this clone itself: As yet, its antigen is unknown.

Study results and limitations: Many donors carried some public TCRs, although rarity characterized most TCR sequences.

The source of this sequence is a female donor in good health and CMV-seronegative. Sequenced material: PBMCs. The chain is built from TRBV5-1 and TRBJ2-1; 8 nucleotides align to TRBD2. Here the CDR3 DNA reads TGCGCCAGCAGCTTGTGGCCTCTAGCGGGTCAAGCGGGGGAGCAGTTCTTC. It specifies CASSLWPLAGQAGEQFF.